These 13 T cell receptor beta chains were sequenced from one sample in a study of blood T cells in healthy people across ages. A second about 7 to 11 cycle PCR used barcoded and J-beta primers. Each CDR3 protein is one row after TCRdb ran MiXCR on the 5' RACE reads. Of around 800,000 distinct CDR3 sequences listed, roughly 24% are singletons. The sample also formed part of further work on T cells of mothers and their children.

Sequenced input: blood. The source of these receptors is a boy under 18 in good health.

This clonotype was observed a handful of times. The CDR3, as DNA: TGTGCCAGTGCTAACAGGGGAATCGACTATGGCTACACCTTC. Amino acids: CASANRGIDYGYTF. The rearrangement uses TRBV6-6 and TRBJ1-2; 7 bases fit TRBD1. This CDR3 is 14 amino acids long. The V and J ends lost 9 bases and 3 bases, in that order; junction bases with no gene match: 10. Germline V gene sequence: CDR1 MNHNY, CDR2 SVGAGI (reference sequence).

This clonotype was found a few times. The V gene is TRBV4-2, the J gene TRBJ1-1; D uncertain. Per the germline V gene, CDR1 is LGHNA and CDR2 is YNFKEQ. The CDR3 extends over 13 amino acids. V was pared by 1 base and J by 8 bases, with 11 bases between. CDR3 region: CASSQAEDREAFF. The CDR3, as DNA: TGTGCCAGCAGCCAAGCAGAGGACCGCGAAGCTTTCTTT.

This chain joins TRBV7-9 and TRBJ2-7, with unresolved D. Germline CDR1 SEHNR, CDR2 FQNEAQ (reference sequence). Trimming left V 1 base short and J 6 bases short, with 10 bases between. The CDR3 runs 13 residues. This chain's CDR3 is CASSLGSALEQYF. For the CDR3, the DNA is TGTGCCAGCAGCTTAGGTTCGGCTCTCGAGCAGTACTTC.

The chain couples TRBV11-1 to TRBJ2-4; D not resolved. Germline-derived CDR1 and CDR2 are SGHAT and FQDESV (reference sequence). The CDR3 is made up of 12 amino acids. V was trimmed by 5 bases and J by 0 bases, leaving 2 bases between them. CDR3 sequence reads: CASSKAKNIQYF. The CDR3, as DNA: TGTGCCAGCAGCAAAGCCAAAAACATTCAGTACTTC.

This clonotype was seen a few times. This chain connects TRBV20-1 to TRBJ1-6, with D possibly TRBD1 on 6 matching bases. Germline assignment: CDR1 DFQATT and CDR2 SNEGSKA (reference sequence). CDR3 length equals 15 residues. V lost 3 bases and J 8 bases, leaving 17 bases between the germline ends. CDR3 residues: CSARVPGDPHSPLHF. In DNA form, the CDR3 reads TGCAGTGCTAGGGTTCCAGGGGACCCCCATTCACCCCTCCACTTT.

This clonotype was detected only a few times. The chain is built from TRBV14 and TRBJ2-1, with unresolved D. The CDR3 totals 18 residues. Germline V gives CDR1 SGHDN, CDR2 FVKESK. Between the trimmed V and J ends, which lost 1 base and 2 bases, there was a span of 18 bases. The CDR3 loop reads CASSQVESLQPTYNEQFF. DNA of the CDR3: TGTGCCAGCAGCCAAGTTGAGAGTTTGCAGCCCACCTACAATGAGCAGTTCTTC.

Concerning this clonotype: Germline and junction disagree at one end, which may indicate a read error. The chain joins TRBV12-5 to TRBJ1-1; a possible D gene is TRBD1 (6 bases). There are 14 residues in the CDR3. Germline lookup yields CDR1 LGHNT and CDR2 FRNRAP. CDR3 region: CASATGTHNTEAFF. In DNA form, the CDR3 reads TGTGCCAGTGCCACCGGGACACATAACACTGAAGCTTTCTTT. Full variable domain (rest looked up from reference TRBV12-5 and TRBJ1-1): DARVTQTPRHKVTEMGQEVTMRCQPILGHNTVFWYRQTMMQGLELLAYFRNRAPLDDSGMPKDRFSAEMPDATLATLKIQPSEPRDSAVYFCASATGTHNTEAFFGQGTRLTVV.

This clonotype occurred a few times. The chain combines TRBV28 with TRBJ2-5; no clear D. The CDR3 contains 15 residues. Germline CDR1 and CDR2: MDHEN and SYDVKM. V dropped 6 bases and J dropped 5 bases, with 19 bases sitting between them. The CDR3 DNA follows: TGTGCCAGCAGGTCGCAGGCTACTGATATTGAGACCCAGTACTTC. Translation: CASRSQATDIETQYF. Full variable domain (remainder filled in from reference TRBV28 and TRBJ2-5): DVKVTQSSRYLVKRTGEKVFLECVQDMDHENMFWYRQDPGLGLRLIYFSYDVKMKEKGDIPEGYSVSREKKERFSLILESASTNQTSMYLCASRSQATDIETQYFGPGTRLLVL.

CDR3 nucleotides: TGTGCCAGCTCACCACAGACAGGGTGGAATGAGCAGTTCTTC. Translating it yields CASSPQTGWNEQFF. This rearrangement joins TRBV18 to TRBJ2-1, with 7 nucleotides matching TRBD1. After removal of 1 base from V and 7 bases from J, the junction contained 4 bases not matched to a gene. CDR3 size: 14 residues. Per the germline V gene, CDR1 is KGHSH and CDR2 is LQKENI.

A few counts support this clonotype. This chain joins TRBV5-1 and TRBJ2-6; 7 bases agree with TRBD1. The CDR3 sequence is 18 residues long. Germline V CDR1 and CDR2: SGHRS, YFSETQ. J was trimmed by 1 base and V by 0 bases; bases with no gene match: 7. DNA for the CDR3: TGCGCCAGCAGCTTGGGAGGGGGCGCTTTGTCTGGGGCCAACGTCCTGACTTTC. Translation: CASSLGGGALSGANVLTF.

J is TRBJ1-1 and V is TRBV6-5; unclear D gene. This CDR3 spans 12 amino acids. Germline lookup yields CDR1 MNHEY and CDR2 SVGAGI. Trimming cost V 6 bases and J 6 bases, with 11 bases left between them. This chain's CDR3 is CASRARGAEAFF. DNA of the CDR3: TGTGCCAGCAGGGCCCGTGGGGCTGAAGCTTTCTTT.

This rearrangement joins TRBV5-1 to TRBJ2-3; weak D call: TRBD2 (5 bases). This CDR3 spans 16 amino acids. The germline V gene has CDR1 SGHRS and CDR2 YFSETQ. V was pared by 0 bases and J by 3 bases, with 14 bases between. The CDR3 is CASSLGPTGSTDTQYF. The DNA of the CDR3 is TGCGCCAGCAGCTTGGGTCCTACGGGATCTACAGATACGCAGTATTTT.

This clonotype was found a few times. The V gene is TRBV20-1, the J gene TRBJ2-5; D gene ambiguous. The V end lost 3 bases, the J end lost 1 base, and 12 bases lay between the germline ends. Germline CDR1 reads DFQATT; CDR2 reads SNEGSKA (reference sequence). This CDR3 has 14 residues. CDR3 in amino acids: CSASALGIQETQYF. CDR3 bases: TGCAGTGCTAGTGCCCTAGGAATCCAAGAGACCCAGTACTTC.